A selection of T cell receptor beta chains follows, all from one sample in a study of vaccination and CD4 T cells after COVID-19. Antigen specificity for these receptors is unknown. Each CDR3 protein is one row after TCRdb ran MiXCR on the PCR reads. The table records fewer than 9,000 distinct CDR3 sequences, around 21% of them present only once. Sequencing used CD4+ T cells from blood, cultured in vitro, obtained after SARS-CoV-2 vaccination. These receptors were obtained from a human donor who had recovered from COVID-19. CDR3s include the opening cysteine and the closing phenylalanine or tryptophan. Fields, in order: V gene, CDR3 protein.

>TRBV6-1
CASRTAGRTEAFF
>TRBV7-6
CASSTPYRGLTGELFF
>TRBV18
CASSPVYVGNYGYTF
>TRBV25-1
CASSDIIANYGYTF
>TRBV7-2
CASSLTGRDYGYTF
>TRBV11-3
CASSFSRSYNEQFF
>TRBV10-3
CAISDDPSTDTQYF
>TRBV6-1
CASWSRDIRTDTQYF
>TRBV27
CASSLRAGVTDTQYF
>TRBV28
CASSLFSSYEQYF
>TRBV11-3
CASTLGGGRNTEAFF